Here is one T cell receptor beta chain with its context. Germline CDR1 SGHAT, CDR2 FQNNGV. V trimming: 4 bases; J trimming: 4 bases; junction bases outside the gene matches: 8. The CDR3 extends over 17 amino acids. Authors' methods: From reference gene primer amplification, estimates of nucleated cell counts were derived. Assay: immunoSEQ multiplex PCR; the TCRdb copy retains only in-frame clones and omits some. V and J calls and clone size are copied from that table; D and trimming were computed from the DNA. The sample records about 130,000 clones, about 88% being singletons. The data derive from a study of blood T cell repertoires in COVID-19. Study at large: The samples span acute and convalescent COVID-19 from the United States, Italy and Spain. T cells, B-cell-depleted T cells, or PBMCs supplied cDNA or gDNA.

The gene calls are TRBV11-2 and TRBJ2-1, with 12 nucleotides matching TRBD2. This clonotype was sampled from an elderly woman with acute or convalescent COVID-19. Material: peripheral blood. CDR3 nucleotides: TGTGCCAGCAGCTCTCTTCTAGCGGGAGGGGGGTACAATGAGCAGTTCTTC. Translation: CASSSLLAGGGYNEQFF. The variable domain in full, with the rest retrieved from reference TRBV11-2 and TRBJ2-1, is EAGVAQSPRYKIIEKRQSVAFWCNPISGHATLYWYQQILGQGPKLLIQFQNNGVVDDSQLPKDRFSAERLKGVDSTLKIQPAKLEDSAVYLCASSSLLAGGGYNEQFFGPGTRLTVL.